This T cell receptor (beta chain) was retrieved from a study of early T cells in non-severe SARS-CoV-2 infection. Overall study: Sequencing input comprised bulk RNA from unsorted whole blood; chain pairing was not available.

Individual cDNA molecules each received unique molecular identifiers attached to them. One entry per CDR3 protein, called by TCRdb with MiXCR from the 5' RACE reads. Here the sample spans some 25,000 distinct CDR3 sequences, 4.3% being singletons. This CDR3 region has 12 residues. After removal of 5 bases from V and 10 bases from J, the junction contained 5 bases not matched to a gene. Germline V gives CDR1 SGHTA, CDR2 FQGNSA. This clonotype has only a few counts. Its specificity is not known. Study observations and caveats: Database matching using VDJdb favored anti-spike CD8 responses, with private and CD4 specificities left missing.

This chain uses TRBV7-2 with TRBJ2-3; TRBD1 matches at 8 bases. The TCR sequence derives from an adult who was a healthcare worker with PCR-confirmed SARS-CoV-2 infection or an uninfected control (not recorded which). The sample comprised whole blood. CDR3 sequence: CASSKQGVAQYF. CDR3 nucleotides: TGTGCCAGCAGCAAACAGGGGGTCGCGCAGTATTTT. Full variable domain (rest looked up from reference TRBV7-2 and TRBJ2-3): GAGVSQSPSNKVTEKGKDVELRCDPISGHTALYWYRQSLGQGLEFLIYFQGNSAPDKSGLPSDRFSAERTGGSVSTLTIQRTQQEDSAVYLCASSKQGVAQYFGPGTRLTVL.